These T cell receptor beta chains were read from a single sample in a study of T cell repertoires in cytomegalovirus infection. A single record per CDR3 protein comes from TCRdb applying MiXCR to the reads. The top ten clones hold roughly a tenth of a sample with approximately 500,000 distinct CDR3 sequences, about 11% of them seen once. Material for sequencing was PBMCs. The receptors originated from a human donor in good health (CMV status not recorded). Some clones in this sample may be carry-over from other donors' samples. CDR3s include the opening cysteine and the closing phenylalanine or tryptophan. The order of the fields is CDR3 length, D gene, V gene, CDR3 protein. The D gene is left open where the match is weak.

>13|NA|TRBV2
CASSGTFTDTQYF
>15|TRBD2|TRBV12-3/TRBV12-4
CASSTTLSGAYEQYF
>16|TRBD2|TRBV4-1
CASSQPGLAGVRELFF
>14|TRBD1|TRBV3-1
CASSLGTGGYGYTF
>11|NA|TRBV20-1
CSARIDSEAFF
>16|TRBD2|TRBV6-5
CASSLAGSGAPYEQYF
>12|NA|TRBV14
CASSRTGTRQYF
>17|NA|TRBV7-9
CASSFSRRTANTGELFF
>16|NA|TRBV7-8
CASSFNSRGNDGELFF
>14|NA|TRBV7-6
CASSLPTSNYGYTF
>12|NA|TRBV12-3/TRBV12-4
CASSRERVEQYF
>16|TRBD2|TRBV30
CAWREKAGGWPGELFF
>14|TRBD1|TRBV27
CASSTGQRGQPQHF
>13|NA|TRBV20-1
CSARALRPGELFF
>12|NA|TRBV7-2
CASIGSSYEQYF
>9|NA|TRBV12-3/TRBV12-4
CASPKGYTF
>13|NA|TRBV30
CAWADRSYYGYTF
>14|TRBD2|TRBV3-1
CASSPGLEGSTQYF
>16|TRBD2|TRBV2
CASSAQRGSSYNEQFF
>13|NA|TRBV19
CASGSGASDTQYF
>12|TRBD1|TRBV15
CATSRDRGQGYF
>13|TRBD1|TRBV6-1
CASRRTGGNEQYF
>17|NA|TRBV11-3
CASSLDNARDFYNEQFF
>15|NA|TRBV12-3/TRBV12-4
CASRKTGMGNSPLHF
>14|NA|TRBV7-2
CASSSDRYNSPLHF
>13|NA|TRBV7-9
CASRPQVGETQYF
>15|TRBD1|TRBV19
CASSTRDRGLETQYF
>15|TRBD1|TRBV28
CASSLTGAGANVLTF
>15|TRBD2|TRBV7-2
CASSLGSGSFDEQYF
>14|NA|TRBV7-3
CASSSGMLAGELFF
>15|NA|TRBV12-3/TRBV12-4
CASSLWGAANEKLFF
>15|NA|TRBV19
CASSIVGRGGNEQFF
>15|NA|TRBV4-1
CASSPGPQGNQPQHF
>20|TRBD1|TRBV28
CASSFWTVRTGPLKAQPQHF
>13|NA|TRBV9
CASSPDQKETQYF
>11|TRBD1|TRBV29-1
CSPGQDTEAFF
>14|NA|TRBV6-5
CASRTRGSNQPQHF
>14|TRBD1|TRBV7-6
CASSWRQGSETQYF
>13|NA|TRBV7-3
CASSFTASTEAFF
>14|NA|TRBV7-8
CASSQAARGNTIYF
>15|NA|TRBV19
CASSIAGQSNTEAFF
>15|TRBD1|TRBV27
CASSFGQGDTGELFF
>15|NA|TRBV4-1
CASSQERTDYNEQFF
>14|NA|TRBV19
CASKSQGSNQPQHF
>16|TRBD2|TRBV5-6
CASSLGLGGAYNEQFF
>13|NA|TRBV19
CASTLGRATEAFF
>15|NA|TRBV7-9
CASSLAFSGHGELFF
>12|NA|TRBV12-3/TRBV12-4
CASTPLRGELFF
>17|TRBD2|TRBV7-6
CASSLDPGGGGYNEQFF
>15|NA|TRBV7-9
CASSFGDSMNTEAFF
>14|TRBD1|TRBV2
CASRGDRGNSPLHF
>13|NA|TRBV29-1
CSVETAFNYGYTF
>14|NA|TRBV6-1
CASSVQGRDQPQHF
>15|TRBD2|TRBV19
CASSSGLAGFYEQYF
>17|NA|TRBV10-3
CASEGRVIGVAGNTIYF
>15|NA|TRBV7-8
CASSLAGVGNQPQHF
>13|NA|TRBV10-3
CAISGGGNYGYTF
>12|NA|TRBV5-5
CASSWANTEAFF
>17|NA|TRBV20-1
CSAPRDYGRGDGYGYTF
>19|TRBD2|TRBV20-1
CSARDYGELRGRAYNEQFF